This T cell receptor (beta chain) originates from a study of early T cells in non-severe SARS-CoV-2 infection. At the level of the study: Unsorted whole blood bulk RNA was sequenced, with unpaired chains.

CDR1 is LNHNV and CDR2 is YYDKDF in the germline V gene (reference sequence). V was shortened by 1 base and J by 1 base, with 7 bases between the two germline ends. The CDR3 runs to 15 residues. Tagging with unique molecular identifiers was applied to individual cDNA molecules. TCRdb reanalysed the 5' RACE reads using MiXCR and keeps one entry per CDR3 protein. Here the sample spans approximately 47,000 distinct CDR3 sequences, about 6% being singletons. This clonotype was detected ten times or more. The chain links TRBV15 to TRBJ2-2; no reliable D call. This receptor was taken from an adult who was a healthcare worker with PCR-confirmed SARS-CoV-2 infection or an uninfected control (not recorded which). This specimen was whole blood, taken at baseline. The CDR3 is CATSRGRENTGELFF. The CDR3 nucleotides read TGTGCCACCAGCAGAGGAAGGGAGAACACCGGGGAGCTGTTTTTT. The variable domain in full, completed from reference TRBV15 and TRBJ2-2, reads DAMVIQNPRYQVTQFGKPVTLSCSQTLNHNVMYWYQQKSSQAPKLLFHYYDKDFNNEADTPDNFQSRRPNTSFCFLDIRSPGLGDTAMYLCATSRGRENTGELFFGEGSRLTVL.